Below, one TCR beta chain is given with its context. Its antigen is as yet unknown. The data derive from a study of cytomegalovirus exposure and HLA in healthy donors. A multiplex PCR was run with 60 Vbeta primers and 13 Jbeta primers. Data came from immunoSEQ multiplex PCR; TCRdb stores just in-frame clones and leaves some out. This table has some 200,000 clones, about 80% appearing once. Trimming cost V 7 bases and J 2 bases; bases outside gene matches: 6. The CDR3 is made up of 16 amino acids. In germline, CDR1 is MNHNY, CDR2 SVGAGI (reference sequence). Study results and limitations: Specific recognition of CMV antigens was confirmed in vitro for a few chains (all CMV-associated).

The chain links TRBV6-6 to TRBJ2-1; 12 nucleotides align to TRBD2. This TCR came from a girl aged 10 to 17 in good health and CMV-seronegative. The sample consisted of PBMCs. CDR3 bases: TGTGCCAGCACTGCTAGCGGGGGGGCCGCCTACAATGAGCAGTTCTTC. Protein sequence: CASTASGGAAYNEQFF.